Many counts were recorded for the clone carrying this TCR beta chain. What it binds is not known. The entry originates in a study of T-cell reconstitution after alpha-beta-depleted transplantation in children. Study observations and caveats: T-cell numbers and diversity one year post-transplant derived largely from freshly generated T cells.

Unique molecular identifiers were used to barcode this TCRbeta library. TCRdb independently ran MiXCR on the PCR reads; one entry per CDR3 protein. The profile covers around 670,000 distinct CDR3 sequences, with under 15% appearing a single time and around 0.76% taken by the ten largest. The clonotype comes from a girl aged 2-10 years with congenital amegakaryocytic thrombocytopenia, due to receive a stem cell transplant. The material was PBMCs, obtained before TCRalphabeta/CD19-depleted stem cell transplant.

The CDR3 sequence: CSARELAGGSYNEQFF. The DNA of the CDR3 is TGCAGTGCTAGGGAGCTAGCGGGTGGGTCCTACAATGAGCAGTTCTTC. The genes are TRBV20-1 and TRBJ2-1, with 8 bases identical to TRBD2. The CDR3 consists of 16 residues. Germline assignment: CDR1 DFQATT and CDR2 SNEGSKA (reference sequence). The V gene end was trimmed by 3 bases and the J gene end by 1 base; junction bases not matched to a gene: 8.